These T cell receptor beta chains were read from a single sample in a study of T cells after yellow fever vaccination. From the 5' RACE reads, TCRdb called clonotypes with MiXCR, one entry per CDR3 protein. The sample lists 300,000 to 350,000 distinct CDR3 sequences, around 4.3% seen once, with roughly a fifth in the top ten. Sample: PBMCs, taken 15 days after the yellow fever booster vaccination. The receptors stem from a man aged 18 to 29 who received the YFV17D yellow fever vaccine. The CDR3 runs from the conserved cysteine through the conserved F or W. D genes are given only for firm matches. For some rows the clone size is stated as once, few or many, or as a class when expanded; others skip it.

TRBV7-3	TRBJ2-2	many	.	CASSLSGRGPQNTGELFF	TGTGCCAGCAGCTTATCGGGGCGGGGGCCACAAAACACCGGGGAGCTGTTTTTT
TRBV4-1	TRBJ2-1	.	.	CASSRTGGRSNEQFF	TGCGCCAGCTCGAGAACCGGGGGCCGGAGCAATGAGCAGTTCTTC
TRBV29-1	TRBJ2-1	many	TRBD2	CSDWTSGDNEQFF	TGCAGCGACTGGACTAGCGGGGACAATGAGCAGTTCTTC
TRBV5-1	TRBJ1-2	many	.	CASSSATGTAYGYTF	TGCGCCAGCAGCTCCGCAACGGGGACCGCGTACGGCTACACCTTC
TRBV12-3/TRBV12-4	TRBJ1-2	.	.	CASSFDVGLRGYTF	TGTGCCAGCAGTTTCGATGTTGGGCTTCGCGGCTACACCTTC
TRBV4-1	TRBJ1-2	many	TRBD1	CASSQPGQSGHGYTF	TGCGCCAGCAGCCAACCGGGACAGTCCGGGCATGGCTACACCTTC
TRBV20-1	TRBJ1-5	few	.	CSASSREVDQPQHF	TGCAGTGCTAGCAGCAGGGAGGTGGATCAGCCCCAGCATTTT
TRBV18	TRBJ1-5	few	TRBD1	CASSAQGQGAGEPQHF	TGTGCCAGCTCAGCCCAAGGACAGGGGGCGGGAGAGCCCCAGCATTTT
TRBV9	TRBJ1-1	.	.	CASSVGSSNTEAFF	TGTGCCAGCAGCGTAGGTTCCTCGAACACTGAAGCTTTCTTT
TRBV6-5	TRBJ2-2	few	.	CASRRGGLAGELFF	TGTGCCAGCAGAAGGGGGGGGCTGGCCGGGGAGCTGTTTTTT
TRBV7-9	TRBJ1-2	many	.	CASSHDGVYGYTF	TGTGCCAGCAGCCACGACGGAGTCTATGGCTACACCTTC
TRBV29-1	TRBJ2-3	.	.	CSVYGVMHGVTQYF	TGCAGCGTTTATGGGGTCATGCATGGTGTTACGCAGTATTTT
TRBV7-9	TRBJ2-7	.	.	CASSWSGVLPGSYEQYF	TGTGCCAGCAGCTGGTCAGGGGTCCTGCCGGGCTCCTACGAGCAGTACTTC
TRBV9	TRBJ2-1	.	.	CASSERGRDYNEQFF	TGTGCCAGCAGCGAGAGGGGCAGAGACTACAATGAGCAGTTCTTC
TRBV6-5	TRBJ2-1	few	.	CASSWWGLVRFNEQFF	TGTGCCAGCAGTTGGTGGGGGCTGGTGAGGTTTAATGAGCAGTTCTTC
TRBV5-1	TRBJ2-2	many	TRBD2	CASSRSLSGAGTGELFF	TGCGCCAGCAGCCGCTCTCTAAGCGGGGCAGGGACCGGGGAGCTGTTTTTT
TRBV4-3	TRBJ1-2	few	.	CASSQDWSVYGYTF	TGCGCCAGCAGCCAAGATTGGTCGGTCTATGGCTACACCTTC
TRBV7-2	TRBJ2-1	few	.	CASSLDPGGYNEQFF	TGTGCCAGCAGCTTAGACCCAGGAGGCTACAATGAGCAGTTCTTC
TRBV7-2	TRBJ1-4	many	TRBD1	CASSLGTGYEKLFF	TGTGCCAGCAGCTTAGGGACAGGGTATGAAAAACTGTTTTTT
TRBV4-3	TRBJ1-2	few	.	CASSQDAGSYGYTF	TGCGCCAGCAGCCAAGATGCAGGTTCCTATGGCTACACCTTC
TRBV6-2/TRBV6-3	TRBJ2-3	.	.	CASSTGQRPKDTQYF	TGTGCCAGCAGTACAGGACAGAGACCCAAAGATACGCAGTATTTT
TRBV2	TRBJ2-7	.	TRBD1	CASYSGQGYWEQYF	TGTGCCAGCTATTCGGGACAGGGTTATTGGGAGCAGTACTTC
TRBV20-1	TRBJ1-1	.	.	CSARDPGTAQGRNTEAFF	TGCAGTGCTAGAGATCCGGGTACGGCGCAGGGTAGGAACACTGAAGCTTTCTTT
TRBV5-1	TRBJ2-3	few	TRBD2	CASFSTSGGADVNTQYF	TGCGCCAGCTTTTCAACTAGCGGGGGGGCCGATGTGAATACGCAGTATTTT
TRBV2	TRBJ2-2	.	TRBD2	CASSAPGGPNTGELFF	TGTGCCAGCAGTGCTCCGGGGGGGCCGAACACCGGGGAGCTGTTTTTT
TRBV7-9	TRBJ1-5	.	.	CASREQPDQPQHF	TGTGCCAGCAGAGAACAGCCCGATCAGCCCCAGCATTTT
TRBV20-1	TRBJ2-3	.	TRBD2	CSARARLAGFTDTQYF	TGCAGTGCTAGAGCTCGACTAGCGGGGTTTACAGATACGCAGTATTTT
TRBV14	TRBJ1-2	.	TRBD1	CASSQPGTGYYGYTF	TGTGCCAGCAGCCAACCCGGGACAGGGTACTATGGCTACACCTTC
TRBV7-2	TRBJ1-2	.	TRBD1	CASTRQGEYGYTF	TGTGCCAGCACCCGACAGGGGGAATATGGCTACACCTTC
TRBV29-1	TRBJ1-1	few	TRBD1	CSAQTSDREKLSTEAFF	TGCAGCGCGCAAACTTCAGACAGGGAAAAATTAAGCACTGAAGCTTTCTTT
TRBV4-3	TRBJ2-2	.	.	CASSQGTVGGWNTGELFF	TGCGCCAGCAGCCAAGGAACCGTGGGGGGTTGGAACACCGGGGAGCTGTTTTTT
TRBV4-1	TRBJ1-1	many	.	CASSQDSGEAFF	TGCGCCAGCAGCCAAGATTCTGGGGAAGCTTTCTTT
TRBV5-1	TRBJ2-3	many	TRBD1	CASSSGTVTDTQYF	TGCGCCAGCAGCTCCGGGACAGTCACAGATACGCAGTATTTT
TRBV5-1	TRBJ2-2	.	.	CASSPRQAGSTGELLF	TGCGCCAGCAGCCCCAGACAGGCGGGGAGCACCGGGGAGCTGCTTTTT
TRBV15	TRBJ1-1	many	.	CATSGARPLNTEAFF	TGTGCCACCAGCGGAGCTAGACCCCTTAACACTGAAGCTTTCTTT
TRBV11-2	TRBJ2-5	many	TRBD1	CASSLGRGPRETQYF	TGTGCCAGCAGCTTAGGCAGGGGGCCACGAGAGACCCAGTACTTC
TRBV6-6	TRBJ2-7	few	TRBD1	CASSKGQGHYEQYF	TGTGCCAGCAGCAAGGGACAGGGCCACTACGAGCAGTACTTC
TRBV24-1	TRBJ2-1	many	.	CATSGVQDRSKQFF	TGTGCCACCAGTGGGGTACAGGACAGATCTAAGCAGTTCTTC
TRBV12-3/TRBV12-4	TRBJ2-3	many	.	CASSLTGDTQYF	TGTGCCAGCAGTTTAACAGGAGATACGCAGTATTTT
TRBV7-9	TRBJ1-6	many	TRBD1	CASSWTGKVSDSPLHF	TGTGCCAGCAGCTGGACAGGGAAGGTGTCGGATTCACCCCTCCACTTT
TRBV3-1	TRBJ2-1	.	.	CASSQALLDPEQFF	TGTGCCAGCAGCCAAGCCCTTTTAGACCCGGAGCAGTTCTTC
TRBV18	TRBJ2-5	few	.	CASSPNRQETQYF	TGTGCCAGCTCACCAAACAGACAAGAGACCCAGTACTTC
TRBV20-1	TRBJ2-1	many	.	CSARPRGIGSYNEQFF	TGCAGTGCTAGACCTCGGGGTATCGGCTCCTACAATGAGCAGTTCTTC
TRBV10-3	TRBJ1-2	few	.	CAIRLQGMDGYTF	TGTGCCATCAGACTACAGGGAATGGATGGCTACACCTTC
TRBV9	TRBJ2-6	.	.	CASSADPRLPVSGANVLTF	TGTGCCAGCAGCGCCGACCCCAGGTTGCCAGTCTCTGGGGCCAACGTCCTGACTTTC
TRBV9	TRBJ2-1	many	.	CASSVRGPPYNEQFF	TGTGCCAGCAGCGTTAGGGGCCCACCCTACAATGAGCAGTTCTTC
TRBV2	TRBJ2-5	few	.	CASSEGSGEDF	TGTGCCAGCAGTGAAGGTTCGGGAGAAGACTTC
TRBV6-5	TRBJ2-1	many	.	CASSYSTYNEQFF	TGTGCCAGCAGTTACTCGACCTACAATGAGCAGTTCTTC
TRBV4-3	TRBJ2-7	few	.	CASSHTGKSYEQYF	TGCGCCAGCAGCCACACAGGGAAATCCTACGAGCAGTACTTC
TRBV3-1	TRBJ2-3	many	.	CASSQGWEGTDTQYF	TGTGCCAGCAGCCAAGGTTGGGAGGGCACAGATACGCAGTATTTT
TRBV19	TRBJ1-1	few	TRBD1	CASSTRNRGGGEAFF	TGTGCCAGTAGTACGCGTAACAGGGGGGGAGGAGAAGCTTTCTTT
TRBV5-1	TRBJ2-1	few	TRBD2	CASSFSGGPYNEQFF	TGCGCCAGCAGCTTTAGCGGGGGACCATACAATGAGCAGTTCTTC
TRBV29-1	TRBJ1-1	.	TRBD1	CSARTGPNTEAFF	TGCAGCGCCAGGACAGGACCGAACACTGAAGCTTTCTTT